These 13 T cell receptor beta chains were sequenced from one sample in a study of blood T cell repertoires in COVID-19. Measured with immunoSEQ multiplex PCR; TCRdb has only the in-frame clones, and not every one. This table holds 250,000 to 300,000 clones, roughly 90% found once. The material sequenced was peripheral blood. The receptors derive from a woman aged 25 to 45 with COVID-19, enrolled during active disease.

CDR3 protein: CATQAPNEKLFF. The DNA for the CDR3 is TGTGCCACCCAGGCCCCGAATGAAAAACTGTTTTTT. This chain joins TRBV15 and TRBJ1-4; no clear D gene. Between the trimmed V and J ends, which lost 8 bases and 5 bases, there was a span of 9 bases. Germline CDR1 LNHNV, CDR2 YYDKDF (reference sequence). CDR3 length equals 12 residues.

This clone was picked up one time. As DNA, the CDR3 is TGCGCCAGCAGTTGGATGGGGGGTAAAGCAGATACGCAGTATTTT. Residues: CASSWMGGKADTQYF. The V and J genes are TRBV5-1 and TRBJ2-3; maybe TRBD2 (6 bases). This CDR3 comprises 15 residues. Trimming removed 5 bases at V and 4 bases at J, with 17 bases between. The V gene's germline CDR1 is SGHRS and CDR2 YFSETQ.

This chain connects TRBV7-9 to TRBJ2-1; 9 bases map to TRBD1. Germline-derived CDR1 and CDR2 are SEHNR and FQNEAQ (reference sequence). This CDR3 region has 17 residues. J was trimmed by 0 bases and V by 1 base; bases with no gene match: 4. The CDR3 DNA sequence: TGTGCCAGCAGCTTAGTTGAGACAGGGGGCTCCTACAATGAGCAGTTCTTC. Protein: CASSLVETGGSYNEQFF.

This clone came up once. The CDR3: CASSPQGTSNQPQHF. The DNA for the CDR3 is TGCGCCAGCAGCCCTCAGGGGACTAGCAATCAGCCCCAGCATTTT. The V call is TRBV4-1, the J call TRBJ1-5; D possibly corresponds to TRBD1 (6 bases). The V and J ends lost 4 bases and 0 bases respectively, with 10 bases between them. Germline V gene lookup returns CDR1 MGHRA and CDR2 YSYEKL. There are 15 residues in the CDR3.

The chain uses TRBV19 and TRBJ2-1; 15 nucleotides align to TRBD2. The germline V gene has CDR1 LNHDA and CDR2 SQIVND (reference sequence). V lost 5 bases and J lost 9; bases outside the gene matches: 8. The CDR3 sequence is 16 residues long. This CDR3 reads CASSPEGLAGGGEQFF. Written as DNA, the CDR3 is TGTGCCAGTAGTCCAGAGGGACTAGCGGGAGGCGGTGAGCAGTTCTTC.

This chain uses TRBV4-1 with TRBJ2-3; a possible D gene is TRBD1 (5 bases). Germline CDR1 MGHRA, CDR2 YSYEKL. The CDR3 contains 15 residues. V gave up 2 bases and J gave up 2 bases, with 11 bases separating them. The CDR3: CASSQLWGPTDTQYF. Written as DNA, the CDR3 is TGCGCCAGCAGCCAATTGTGGGGCCCCACAGATACGCAGTATTTT.

The chain is built from TRBV5-8 and TRBJ1-4; D gene unclear. Germline CDR1 SGHTS, CDR2 YDEGEE. This CDR3 region has 16 residues. V gave up 0 bases and J gave up 3 bases, with 12 bases separating them. Here the CDR3 reads CASSLGPGGSNEKLFF. The CDR3 coding sequence is TGTGCCAGCAGCTTGGGCCCGGGAGGCTCTAATGAAAAACTGTTTTTT.

V is TRBV3-1 (or the pseudogene TRBV3-2) and J is TRBJ2-5, with TRBD2 identical over 11 bases. Germline lookup yields CDR1 LGHDT and CDR2 YNNKEL (reference sequence). V dropped 3 bases and J dropped 5; count of bases not matched to a gene: 20. The CDR3 has 20 amino acids. This CDR3 is CASSQTSGVIKGAVWETQYF. The CDR3, as DNA: TGTGCCAGCAGCCAGACTAGCGGGGTCATTAAGGGAGCGGTTTGGGAGACCCAGTACTTC.

Only one count was recorded for this clone. This chain links TRBV9 with TRBJ2-2, with TRBD2 matching over 10 bases. Looked up from germline, CDR1 is SGDLS and CDR2 is YYNGEE. CDR3 length: 17 amino acids. With 4 bases clipped from V and 1 base from J, the junction kept 7 bases outside the gene matches. CDR3 DNA sequence: TGTGCCAGCAGCCTCATGACTAGCGGGCAGAACACCGGGGAGCTGTTTTTT. Its protein is CASSLMTSGQNTGELFF.

The chain employs TRBV28 and TRBJ1-2; possible D gene TRBD1, 5 bases. This CDR3 contains 13 residues. V lost 7 bases, J lost 7 bases, and 16 bases lay in between. Germline lookup yields CDR1 MDHEN and CDR2 SYDVKM. The CDR3 coding sequence is TGTGCCAGCATAATCACAGGAGGGGTTGGCTACACCTTC. It encodes CASIITGGVGYTF.

This chain links TRBV7-2 with TRBJ2-7; no clear D gene. CDR1 and CDR2 (germline): SGHTA, FQGNSA. The CDR3 spans 12 residues. V was cut by 0 bases and J by 3 bases, with 3 bases left in between. CDR3 sequence: CASSLAHYEQYF. CDR3 coding DNA: TGTGCCAGCAGCTTAGCCCACTACGAGCAGTACTTC.

The rearrangement uses TRBV6-5 and TRBJ1-1; D is perhaps TRBD1 (5 bases). Germline-derived CDR1 and CDR2 are MNHEY and SVGAGI. The CDR3 length is 13 residues. The V end was cut by 6 bases, the J end by 1 base, with 9 bases between. The CDR3 loop reads CASSLTANTEAFF. The CDR3 DNA reads as TGTGCCAGCAGCCTGACAGCGAACACTGAAGCTTTCTTT.

The gene calls are TRBV19 and TRBJ1-2, with D perhaps matching TRBD1 (5 bases). CDR1 LNHDA and CDR2 SQIVND come from the germline V gene (reference sequence). The V end was cut by 5 bases, the J end by 3 bases, with 13 bases between. This CDR3 is built from 14 residues. The DNA for the CDR3 is TGTGCCAGTAGTCCTCCGACAGCATACTATGGCTACACCTTC. Translated: CASSPPTAYYGYTF.